A selection of T cell receptor beta chains follows, all from one sample in a study of CD8 T cells in ankylosing spondylitis. TCRdb re-called the 5' RACE reads with MiXCR, one entry per CDR3 protein. The data contain just under 550,000 distinct CDR3 sequences, roughly 13% of them seen just once; the ten biggest clones take up almost 7%. Sequenced sample: blood, either unsorted or a sorted T cell fraction (not recorded which). The receptors were sampled from a male donor with ankylosing spondylitis. Each CDR3 is given with its conserved first and last residue. D genes are given only for firm matches. Clone size is shown for a subset of rows, as once, few, many or a class of expanded clone.

j_call | d_call | v_call | clone_size | cdr3_length | cdr3_aa | cdr3_nt
TRBJ2-7 | - | TRBV3-1 | - | 14 | CASSQEGALYEQYF | TGTGCCAGCAGCCAAGAGGGGGCTTTATACGAGCAGTACTTC
TRBJ2-7 | - | TRBV18 | many | 13 | CASSVSLSYEQYF | TGTGCCAGCTCGGTTTCCCTCTCCTACGAGCAGTACTTC
TRBJ2-3 | - | TRBV12-3/TRBV12-4 | few | 14 | CASTPRPSTDTQYF | TGTGCCAGCACCCCTAGGCCGAGCACAGATACGCAGTATTTT
TRBJ2-1 | TRBD2 | TRBV5-1 | many | 18 | CASSLDKGLAGERNEQFF | TGCGCCAGCAGCTTGGATAAAGGACTAGCGGGAGAGAGGAATGAGCAGTTCTTC
TRBJ1-2 | TRBD1 | TRBV5-1 | - | 14 | CASSEDRGVYGYTF | TGCGCCAGCAGCGAGGACAGGGGCGTCTATGGCTACACCTTC
TRBJ1-4 | - | TRBV7-8 | few | 15 | CASSLAGQAWEKLFF | TGTGCCAGCAGCTTAGCAGGGCAGGCCTGGGAAAAACTGTTTTTT
TRBJ1-4 | TRBD1 | TRBV20-1 | many | 13 | CSASDRAREKLFF | TGCAGTGCTTCGGACAGGGCGCGGGAAAAACTGTTTTTT
TRBJ1-5 | - | TRBV3-1 | few | 16 | CASSQGGAQPNQPQHF | TGTGCCAGCAGCCAAGGGGGGGCCCAACCCAATCAGCCCCAGCATTTT
TRBJ1-6 | TRBD1 | TRBV20-1 | - | 14 | CSARLTGLGSPLHF | TGCAGTGCTAGACTGACAGGGCTTGGCTCACCCCTCCACTTT
TRBJ2-5 | - | TRBV29-1 | - | 12 | CSVGGSWETQYF | TGCAGCGTTGGAGGTAGTTGGGAGACCCAGTACTTC
TRBJ2-3 | - | TRBV5-1 | many | 15 | CASSPGRNGKDTQYF | TGCGCCAGCAGCCCGGGACGGAACGGAAAAGATACGCAGTATTTT
TRBJ2-2 | - | TRBV5-1 | - | 16 | CASSPGQGGEAGELFF | TGCGCCAGCAGCCCAGGACAGGGAGGGGAAGCCGGGGAGCTGTTTTTT
TRBJ2-2 | - | TRBV5-1 | few | 16 | CASSLEGVRDTGELFF | TGCGCCAGCAGCTTGGAAGGGGTTAGGGACACCGGGGAGCTGTTTTTT
TRBJ2-1 | - | TRBV10-1 | few | 16 | CASSENRVMFGNEQFF | TGCGCCAGCAGTGAAAACAGGGTTATGTTCGGAAATGAGCAGTTCTTC
TRBJ1-1 | - | TRBV7-2 | few | 13 | CANSLWGNTEAFF | TGTGCCAACAGCTTATGGGGGAACACTGAAGCTTTCTTT
TRBJ2-3 | TRBD2 | TRBV27 | - | 17 | CASSFGGLAEDGDTQYF | TGTGCCAGCAGTTTCGGGGGACTAGCGGAGGACGGAGATACGCAGTATTTT
TRBJ2-2 | - | TRBV5-5 | few | 16 | CASSFSSSMNTGELFF | TGTGCCAGCAGCTTTTCTAGCAGCATGAACACCGGGGAGCTGTTTTTT
TRBJ2-1 | TRBD2 | TRBV7-8 | few | 17 | CASSLIFSRETYNEQFF | TGTGCCAGCAGCTTAATATTTTCGCGGGAGACCTACAATGAGCAGTTCTTC
TRBJ2-3 | - | TRBV7-8 | - | 15 | CASTSGGVSTDTQYF | TGTGCCAGCACCTCCGGGGGCGTAAGCACAGATACGCAGTATTTT
TRBJ2-5 | - | TRBV6-1 | - | 13 | CASSESGYETQYF | TGTGCCAGCAGTGAATCAGGGTACGAGACCCAGTACTTC
TRBJ2-3 | TRBD1 | TRBV7-6 | few | 16 | CASSTRQGLLTDTQYF | TGTGCCAGCAGCACCCGACAGGGCCTTCTCACAGATACGCAGTATTTT
TRBJ1-5 | - | TRBV25-1 | few | 15 | CASSEGRRSNQPQHF | TGTGCCAGCAGTGAAGGAAGGAGAAGCAATCAGCCCCAGCATTTT
TRBJ2-3 | - | TRBV6-2/TRBV6-3 | few | 17 | CASSPAGARESQDTQYF | TGTGCCAGCAGCCCCGCGGGGGCGCGGGAGTCACAAGATACGCAGTATTTT
TRBJ2-7 | - | TRBV5-1 | few | 13 | CASSFNGAYEQYF | TGCGCCAGCAGCTTTAACGGGGCCTACGAGCAGTACTTC
TRBJ2-2 | - | TRBV11-3 | few | 14 | CASSPRAHGGELFF | TGTGCCAGCAGCCCCCGGGCCCATGGGGGGGAGCTGTTTTTT
TRBJ2-1 | - | TRBV5-4 | few | 16 | CASSPPGRWTYNEQFF | TGTGCCAGCAGCCCCCCGGGGAGATGGACCTACAATGAGCAGTTCTTC
TRBJ2-5 | - | TRBV7-2 | few | 14 | CASSPQTRERTQYF | TGTGCCAGCAGCCCCCAGACTAGAGAACGGACCCAGTACTTC
TRBJ2-5 | - | TRBV21-1 | few | 16 | CASSKGTSGTQETQYF | TGTGCCAGCAGCAAAGGGACTAGCGGGACACAAGAGACCCAGTACTTC
TRBJ1-2 | - | TRBV6-6 | few | 13 | CASSWIQSYGYTF | TGTGCCAGCAGTTGGATCCAGAGCTATGGCTACACCTTC
TRBJ2-1 | - | TRBV2 | - | 15 | CASSVRLATDNEQFF | TGTGCCAGCAGTGTCCGTCTAGCAACGGACAATGAGCAGTTCTTC
TRBJ2-1 | TRBD2 | TRBV20-1 | few | 15 | CSARGAGADYNEQFF | TGCAGTGCTAGAGGTGCGGGAGCCGACTACAATGAGCAGTTCTTC
TRBJ1-4 | - | TRBV10-3 | few | 13 | CAISRDQEEKLFF | TGTGCCATCAGCCGGGACCAGGAGGAAAAACTGTTTTTT
TRBJ2-1 | TRBD2 | TRBV11-2 | many | 16 | CASSALGGPSYNEQFF | TGTGCCAGCAGCGCTCTGGGAGGGCCCTCCTACAATGAGCAGTTCTTC
TRBJ2-7 | TRBD1 | TRBV5-1 | - | 14 | CASSDPGQAPEQYF | TGCGCCAGCAGCGATCCGGGACAGGCCCCCGAGCAGTACTTC
TRBJ1-1 | TRBD1 | TRBV5-1 | - | 16 | CASSSGRDRVNTEAFF | TGCGCCAGCAGCTCTGGTCGGGACAGGGTGAACACTGAAGCTTTCTTT
TRBJ2-5 | TRBD1 | TRBV29-1 | - | 14 | CSVALGTGVETQYF | TGCAGCGTCGCATTAGGGACAGGGGTTGAGACCCAGTACTTC
TRBJ1-1 | TRBD1 | TRBV3-1 | - | 13 | CASSQGQGITAFF | TGTGCCAGCAGCCAGGGACAGGGAATTACAGCTTTCTTT
TRBJ2-2 | - | TRBV2 | - | 14 | CATQYQWGSGELFF | TGTGCTACCCAGTACCAATGGGGATCCGGGGAGCTGTTTTTT
TRBJ2-3 | - | TRBV27 | - | 14 | CASCARLSTDTQYF | TGTGCCAGCTGTGCTCGCCTTAGCACAGATACGCAGTATTTT
TRBJ1-1 | - | TRBV3-1 | few | 11 | CASSQDLRTFF | TGTGCCAGCAGCCAAGATCTGCGGACTTTCTTT
TRBJ2-3 | TRBD1 | TRBV2 | - | 15 | CASSEAQGVTDTQYF | TGTGCCAGCAGTGAAGCGCAGGGGGTGACAGATACGCAGTATTTT
TRBJ2-1 | TRBD2 | TRBV10-3 | few | 17 | CAISESKSSGPYNEQFF | TGTGCCATCAGTGAGTCGAAGTCTAGCGGCCCCTACAATGAGCAGTTCTTC
TRBJ2-2 | TRBD1 | TRBV20-1 | few | 14 | CSARQGAGQGELFF | TGCAGTGCTAGACAGGGGGCGGGTCAGGGGGAGCTGTTTTTT
TRBJ1-1 | - | TRBV7-8 | few | 15 | CASSVYFREFAEAFF | TGTGCCAGCAGCGTTTATTTCAGGGAATTCGCTGAAGCTTTCTTT
TRBJ1-1 | - | TRBV7-9 | many | 14 | CASSLGTLNTEAFF | TGTGCCAGCAGCTTGGGCACATTGAACACTGAAGCTTTCTTT
TRBJ2-7 | - | TRBV30 | - | 12 | CASRVGAYEQYF | TGTGCCTCGAGGGTAGGGGCTTACGAGCAGTACTTC
TRBJ2-1 | TRBD2 | TRBV20-1 | few | 14 | CSVTGTSGLTEQFF | TGCAGTGTAACCGGGACTAGCGGGTTGACTGAGCAGTTCTTC
TRBJ2-5 | TRBD2 | TRBV29-1 | many | 12 | CSGGSGGETQYF | TGCAGCGGAGGGTCGGGAGGGGAGACCCAGTACTTC
TRBJ1-1 | TRBD1 | TRBV18 | few | 16 | CASSPLTRTGNTEAFF | TGTGCCAGCTCACCATTAACCAGGACAGGGAACACTGAAGCTTTCTTT
TRBJ2-1 | TRBD2 | TRBV5-6 | few | 18 | CASSLALAGGPRDNEQFF | TGTGCCAGCAGCTTGGCCTTAGCGGGAGGGCCTCGGGACAATGAGCAGTTCTTC
TRBJ1-2 | TRBD1 | TRBV6-1 | - | 15 | CASSETGVANYGYTF | TGTGCCAGCAGTGAGACAGGGGTAGCAAACTATGGCTACACCTTC
TRBJ2-1 | TRBD2 | TRBV6-5 | - | 15 | CASSYSSREGGEQFF | TGTGCCAGCAGTTACAGTTCGCGGGAGGGCGGTGAGCAGTTCTTC
TRBJ2-6 | - | TRBV3-1 | many | 15 | CASSLRGTGANVLTF | TGTGCCAGCAGCTTGAGGGGAACTGGGGCCAACGTCCTGACTTTC
TRBJ2-5 | TRBD2 | TRBV3-1 | - | 13 | CASSSPSGKTQYF | TGTGCCAGCAGCTCCCCTAGCGGGAAGACCCAGTACTTC
TRBJ2-6 | - | TRBV7-2 | few | 15 | CASSLNFAGANVLTF | TGTGCCAGCAGCCTCAATTTCGCTGGGGCCAACGTCCTGACTTTC
TRBJ1-4 | TRBD1 | TRBV6-1 | few | 15 | CASSTTGGSNEKLFF | TGTGCCAGCAGTACAACAGGGGGCTCTAATGAAAAACTGTTTTTT
TRBJ2-1 | - | TRBV29-1 | few | 14 | CSVEGGTARNEQFF | TGCAGCGTTGAGGGAGGGACAGCGAGAAATGAGCAGTTCTTC
TRBJ1-4 | - | TRBV13 | - | 14 | CASSSASANEKLFF | TGTGCCAGCAGCTCCGCATCGGCTAATGAAAAACTGTTTTTT